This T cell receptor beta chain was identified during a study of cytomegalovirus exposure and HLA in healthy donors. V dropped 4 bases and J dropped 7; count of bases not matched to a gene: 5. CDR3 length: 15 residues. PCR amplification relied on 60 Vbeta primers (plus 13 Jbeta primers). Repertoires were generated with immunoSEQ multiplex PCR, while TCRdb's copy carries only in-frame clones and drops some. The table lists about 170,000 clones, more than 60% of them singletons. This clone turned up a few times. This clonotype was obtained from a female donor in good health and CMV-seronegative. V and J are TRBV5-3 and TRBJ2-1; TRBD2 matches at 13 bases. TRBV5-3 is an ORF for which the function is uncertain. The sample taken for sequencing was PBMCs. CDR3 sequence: CARSKGLAGSNEQFF. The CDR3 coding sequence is TGTGCCAGAAGCAAGGGACTAGCGGGGTCGAATGAGCAGTTCTTC.